Shown below are 31 T cell receptor beta chains from a single sample sequenced in a study of shared clonotypes between healthy human individuals. This table comes from immunoSEQ multiplex PCR, and its TCRdb copy is limited to in-frame clones, with some not included. The profile shows around 2.1 million clones, approximately 94% of them singletons. Sequencing was done on a sample of naive CD4+ T cells sorted from blood. Subset given: CD45RA+ positively selected. The receptors here all came from a man younger than 35 in good health.

The rearrangement joins TRBV18 to TRBJ1-6, with 9 nucleotides matching TRBD1. Germline-derived CDR1 and CDR2 are KGHSH and LQKENI. The CDR3 spans 16 residues. The junction had 7 bases not matched to a gene; V was cut back by 3 bases and J by 7 bases. The CDR3 protein is CASSPSFGTGNSPLHF. In DNA, the CDR3 is TGTGCCAGCTCACCTAGTTTCGGGACAGGGAATTCACCCCTCCACTTT.

A note on this clone: The sample holds other DNA sequences that translate to the same CDR3. The chain recombines TRBV18 with TRBJ2-2; the match to TRBD1 covers 9 bases. Germline lookup yields CDR1 KGHSH and CDR2 LQKENI. There are 15 residues in the CDR3. J lost 4 bases, V lost 0 bases, and 0 bases had no gene match. CDR3 DNA sequence: TGTGCCAGCTCACCACCGACAGGGGGCACCGGGGAGCTGTTTTTT. This sequence encodes CASSPPTGGTGELFF.

This clone was found once. The rearrangement links TRBV7-2 to TRBJ2-5, with 7 bases aligning to TRBD2. V trimming: 5 bases; J trimming: 5 bases; junction bases outside the gene matches: 11. The CDR3 runs to 15 residues. Germline loops: CDR1 SGHTA, CDR2 FQGNSA. This chain's CDR3 is CASSRPGLVGETQYF. CDR3 sequence (DNA): TGTGCCAGCAGCCGCCCCGGACTAGTCGGCGAGACCCAGTACTTC.

This clone was counted a few times. The chain recombines TRBV30 with TRBJ1-6, with unresolved D. Germline values: CDR1 GTSNPN, CDR2 SVGIG (reference sequence). This CDR3 has 13 residues. Trimming took 1 base from V and 8 from J, leaving 9 bases between them. CDR3 in DNA: TGTGCCTGGAGTGAGGGAGGATATTCACCCCTCCACTTT. As protein: CAWSEGGYSPLHF.

This chain uses TRBV6-6 with TRBJ2-3, with D perhaps matching TRBD2 (6 bases). There are 15 residues in the CDR3. CDR1 and CDR2 from the germline V gene are MNHNY and SVGAGI (reference sequence). Trimming took 8 bases from V and 1 from J, leaving 16 bases between them. The DNA of the CDR3 is TGTGCCAGCTTGTTCTGGCGGGGCGGCACAGATACGCAGTATTTT. The encoded protein is CASLFWRGGTDTQYF.

The chain is built from TRBV23-1 and TRBJ2-7, with no clear D. TRBV23-1 is sorted into the ORF group, with uncertain function. The CDR3 consists of 18 residues. The germline V and J ends were trimmed by 3 bases and 0 bases, with 21 bases remaining between them. As DNA, the CDR3 is TGCGCCAGCAGTCAGTACTTTTTTGGCGTGAATCTCTCCTACGAGCAGTACTTC. This sequence encodes CASSQYFFGVNLSYEQYF.

This chain connects TRBV2 to TRBJ2-3; D remains ambiguous. Trimming took off 3 bases at V and 4 bases at J, with 8 bases between the two ends. Germline CDR1 is SNHLY and CDR2 is FYNNEI. CDR3 length: 13 residues. CDR3: CASSDSGSDTQYF. CDR3 nucleotide sequence: TGTGCCAGCAGTGATAGTGGGTCAGATACGCAGTATTTT.

J is TRBJ2-3 and V is TRBV5-6, with 12 bases aligning to TRBD2. The germline V gene has CDR1 SGHDT and CDR2 YYEEEE. Losses at the gene ends were 0 bases for V and 2 bases for J; bases not matched to a gene: 7. There are 18 residues in the CDR3. The CDR3 sequence is CASSLVASGRGPTDTQYF. CDR3 nucleotides: TGTGCCAGCAGCTTGGTTGCTAGCGGGAGGGGTCCCACAGATACGCAGTATTTT.

The chain has TRBV6-5 and TRBJ1-4, with 7 bases identical to TRBD1. V dropped 4 bases and J dropped 8; count of bases not matched to a gene: 7. This CDR3 has 14 residues. The V gene's germline CDR1 is MNHEY and CDR2 SVGAGI. The CDR3 here is CASSSADRREKLFF. The CDR3 DNA reads as TGTGCCAGCAGTTCCGCGGACAGGCGAGAAAAACTGTTTTTT.

V usage is TRBV5-1 and J usage is TRBJ2-1; 8 bases align to TRBD2. The CDR3 loop spans 15 amino acids. In germline, CDR1 is SGHRS, CDR2 YFSETQ. V gave up 4 bases and J gave up 6 bases; unmatched junction bases: 9. The CDR3 DNA is TGCGCCAGCAGCGTGCTAGCGGGTGCCGGCAATGAGCAGTTCTTC. Amino acids: CASSVLAGAGNEQFF.

The chain is built from TRBV5-1 and TRBJ1-2; TRBD1 is a possible D gene (6 bases). V dropped 4 bases and J dropped 10 bases, with 20 bases sitting between them. The CDR3 consists of 14 residues. Germline assignment: CDR1 SGHRS and CDR2 YFSETQ. The CDR3: CASSGTTWEGHYTF. The CDR3 DNA is TGCGCCAGCAGCGGGACAACTTGGGAGGGCCACTACACCTTC.

The rearrangement uses TRBV5-1 and TRBJ2-4; either TRBD1 or TRBD2 may supply D (5 bases each). Looked up from germline, CDR1 is SGHRS and CDR2 is YFSETQ. Trimming cost V 3 bases and J 0 bases, with 10 bases left between them. The CDR3 covers 15 residues. The CDR3, as DNA: TGCGCCAGCAGCTCGGTGGGGGTAGCCAAAAACATTCAGTACTTC. Translating gives CASSSVGVAKNIQYF. Filled out from reference TRBV5-1 and TRBJ2-4, the complete variable domain reads KAGVTQTPRYLIKTRGQQVTLSCSPISGHRSVSWYQQTPGQGLQFLFEYFSETQRNKGNFPGRFSGRQFSNSRSEMNVSTLELGDSALYLCASSSVGVAKNIQYFGAGTRLSVL.

The chain is built from TRBV19 and TRBJ1-1, with a possible D match to TRBD1 (5 bases). Germline CDR1 reads LNHDA; CDR2 reads SQIVND (reference sequence). This CDR3 region has 15 residues. Trimming shortened V by 7 bases and J by 1 base, and 16 bases separated the two germline ends. The chain's CDR3 is CASTTERGKNTEAFF. As DNA, the CDR3 is TGTGCCAGTACGACTGAGAGGGGAAAGAACACTGAAGCTTTCTTT.

The V call is TRBV7-9, the J call TRBJ1-3; D unresolved. V gave up 5 bases and J gave up 8 bases, with 7 bases separating them. From germline, CDR1 is SEHNR and CDR2 FQNEAQ (reference sequence). The CDR3 has 11 amino acids. The CDR3 region has the DNA TGTGCCAGCAGCCACGGTGACACCATATATTTT. Protein product: CASSHGDTIYF.

The chain links TRBV6-5 to TRBJ1-2; 8 positions agree with TRBD1. This CDR3 has 13 residues. In germline, CDR1 is MNHEY, CDR2 SVGAGI. J was trimmed by 7 bases and V by 2 bases; bases with no gene match: 3. The CDR3 DNA reads as TGTGCCAGCAGTTACGTTGACAGGGGTGGCTACACCTTC. It yields the protein CASSYVDRGGYTF.

This clone was seen only once. J is TRBJ2-3 and V is TRBV5-1, with D perhaps TRBD2 (6 bases). Germline CDR1 is SGHRS and CDR2 is YFSETQ. Trimming stripped 2 bases from V and 9 bases from J, with 7 bases between. CDR3 length equals 11 residues. The CDR3 is CASSFGGTQYF. The CDR3 coding sequence is TGCGCCAGCAGCTTTGGAGGGACGCAGTATTTT.

This rearrangement joins TRBV18 to TRBJ2-1, with D unclear. Germline lookup yields CDR1 KGHSH and CDR2 LQKENI. The CDR3 length is 14 residues. Trimming took off 0 bases at V and 4 bases at J, with 7 bases between the two ends. The CDR3: CASSPPDRYNEQFF. DNA for the CDR3: TGTGCCAGCTCACCACCTGATCGGTACAATGAGCAGTTCTTC.

This chain connects TRBV27 to TRBJ1-6; D possibly corresponds to TRBD1 (5 bases). V gave up 0 bases and J gave up 7 bases, with 10 bases separating them. Per germline, CDR1 MNHEY and CDR2 SMNVEV (reference sequence). The CDR3 is 15 residues long. CDR3 nucleotide sequence: TGTGCCAGCAGTTTATCGAATCCAGGGAATTCACCCCTCCACTTT. It yields the protein CASSLSNPGNSPLHF.

This chain joins TRBV19 and TRBJ2-1; 13 bases are shared with TRBD2. After removal of 7 bases from V and 7 bases from J, the junction contained 7 bases not matched to a gene. The germline V gene has CDR1 LNHDA and CDR2 SQIVND (reference sequence). This CDR3 is 15 amino acids long. CDR3 coding DNA: TGTGCCAGTAACGCCGGGACTAGCGGGATAAATGAGCAGTTCTTC. Protein: CASNAGTSGINEQFF.

The chain couples TRBV7-6 to TRBJ2-1, with 10 nucleotides matching TRBD2. CDR3 length: 17 amino acids. Germline V gene lookup returns CDR1 SGHVS and CDR2 FNYEAQ. V was clipped by 2 bases and J by 2 bases; unmatched bases: 6. The CDR3 reads CASSLQPAGGPYNEQFF. The CDR3 DNA sequence: TGTGCCAGCAGCTTACAGCCAGCGGGAGGGCCCTACAATGAGCAGTTCTTC.

This clone has only one observation. J is TRBJ1-1 and V is TRBV2, with a possible D match to TRBD1 (5 bases). Per the germline V gene, CDR1 is SNHLY and CDR2 is FYNNEI. This CDR3 is 15 amino acids long. V dropped 2 bases and J dropped 6 bases, with 16 bases sitting between them. DNA of the CDR3: TGTGCCAGCAGTGAACGGGGCGGTGCTAACCCTGAAGCTTTCTTT. This encodes CASSERGGANPEAFF.

The chain couples TRBV7-6 to TRBJ2-2; TRBD2 matches at 10 bases. V shed 5 bases and J 1 base; nucleotides not matched to a gene: 7. The CDR3 spans 17 residues. Germline CDR1 is SGHVS and CDR2 is FNYEAQ. The CDR3 protein is CASSPQREGLNTGELFF. The CDR3 DNA follows: TGTGCCAGCAGCCCCCAGCGGGAGGGCCTGAACACCGGGGAGCTGTTTTTT.

The chain couples TRBV5-6 to TRBJ1-5; no clear D. Trimming took off 2 bases at V and 4 bases at J, with 13 bases between the two ends. The germline V gene encodes CDR1 SGHDT and CDR2 YYEEEE. The CDR3 consists of 15 residues. The CDR3 sequence: CASSFGGVSNQPQHF. CDR3 in DNA: TGTGCCAGCAGCTTTGGTGGGGTCTCAAATCAGCCCCAGCATTTT.

The V gene is TRBV30, the J gene TRBJ1-5; 8 bases fit TRBD1. This CDR3 has 15 residues. The trim removed 0 bases at V and 7 bases at J, leaving 8 bases unmatched. Germline V gene lookup returns CDR1 GTSNPN and CDR2 SVGIG (reference sequence). The CDR3 DNA reads as TGTGCCTGGAGTGTAGTCCAGGGGGCTGGACAGCCCCAGCATTTT. It codes for CAWSVVQGAGQPQHF.

The rearrangement joins TRBV7-2 to TRBJ2-7; possible D gene TRBD1, 6 bases. From germline, CDR1 is SGHTA and CDR2 FQGNSA. CDR3 length equals 16 residues. V lost 7 bases, J lost 3 bases, and 22 bases lay in between. The chain's CDR3 is CASNPTGTAARYEQYF. CDR3 DNA: TGTGCCAGCAACCCAACAGGGACGGCCGCCCGCTACGAGCAGTACTTC.

The gene calls are TRBV27 and TRBJ2-7; TRBD1 aligns across 7 bases. The CDR3 covers 15 residues. The V gene end was trimmed by 6 bases and the J gene end by 4 bases; junction bases not matched to a gene: 12. Per the germline V gene, CDR1 is MNHEY and CDR2 is SMNVEV (reference sequence). CDR3 amino acids: CASRPDRDINYEQYF. The DNA of the CDR3 is TGTGCCAGCAGACCCGACAGGGATATTAATTACGAGCAGTACTTC.

J is TRBJ1-2 and V is TRBV10-2; the D gene is possibly TRBD1 (6 bases). CDR1 and CDR2 from the germline V gene are WSHSY and SAAADI. With 0 bases removed from V and 8 bases from J, the gap between germline ends came to 19 bases. The CDR3 spans 16 residues. CDR3 in amino acids: CASSESQGTRQKGYTF. The CDR3 DNA reads TGCGCCAGCAGTGAGTCCCAGGGGACACGCCAAAAGGGCTACACCTTC.

About this clone: The same CDR3 arises from other DNA sequences in this sample as well. This CDR3 reads CASSSGDGNQPQHF. The CDR3 DNA reads as TGCGCCAGCAGCTCGGGTGATGGCAATCAGCCCCAGCATTTT. The V call is TRBV5-1, the J call TRBJ1-5; D gene unclear. The CDR3 consists of 14 residues. With 3 bases removed from V and 2 bases from J, the gap between germline ends came to 9 bases. CDR1 is SGHRS, CDR2 YFSETQ, per germline.

About this clone: At the DNA level, this CDR3 is encoded by other sequences in the same sample as well. The rearrangement uses TRBV30 and TRBJ2-2; D remains unclear. Germline-derived CDR1 and CDR2 are GTSNPN and SVGIG (reference sequence). The CDR3 sequence is 13 residues long. Between the trimmed V and J ends, which lost 0 bases and 6 bases, there was a span of 8 bases. The CDR3 region is CAWSVQVPGELFF. The CDR3 DNA is TGTGCCTGGAGTGTACAAGTTCCCGGGGAGCTGTTTTTT.

The chain couples TRBV11-2 to TRBJ1-2, with a weak D call TRBD1 (6 bases). The V end lost 0 bases, the J end lost 5 bases, and 13 bases lay between the germline ends. This CDR3 has 15 residues. CDR1 SGHAT and CDR2 FQNNGV come from the germline V gene. The CDR3 spells CASSLDTGRKYGYTF. DNA for the CDR3: TGTGCCAGCAGCTTAGACACAGGGCGGAAGTATGGCTACACCTTC.

The gene calls are TRBV6-5 and TRBJ1-1; TRBD1 matches 10 bases. Per germline, CDR1 MNHEY and CDR2 SVGAGI. This CDR3 spans 14 amino acids. Trimming took 6 bases from V and 8 from J; bases not matched to a gene: 9. The CDR3 region is CASRPGQGPLEAFF. DNA of the CDR3: TGTGCCAGCAGACCGGGACAGGGGCCACTGGAAGCTTTCTTT.